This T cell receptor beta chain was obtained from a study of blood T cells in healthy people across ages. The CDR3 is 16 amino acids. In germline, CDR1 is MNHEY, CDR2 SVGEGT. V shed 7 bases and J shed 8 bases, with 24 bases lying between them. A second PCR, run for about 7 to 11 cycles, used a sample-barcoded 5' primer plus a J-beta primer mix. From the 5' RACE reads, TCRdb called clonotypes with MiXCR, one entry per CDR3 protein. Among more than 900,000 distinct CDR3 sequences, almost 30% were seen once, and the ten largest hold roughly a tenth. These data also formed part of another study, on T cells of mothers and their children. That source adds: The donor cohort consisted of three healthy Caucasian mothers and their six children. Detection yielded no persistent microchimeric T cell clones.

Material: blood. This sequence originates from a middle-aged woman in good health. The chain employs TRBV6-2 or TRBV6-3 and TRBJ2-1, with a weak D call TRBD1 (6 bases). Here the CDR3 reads CASTANPGESIDEQFF. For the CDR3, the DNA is TGTGCCAGCACCGCAAATCCAGGGGAGTCTATCGATGAGCAGTTCTTC.